This T cell receptor beta chain stems from a study of cytomegalovirus exposure and HLA in healthy donors. With V trimmed by 5 bases and J by 5 bases, 4 bases remained unmatched. CDR3 length: 15 amino acids. The germline CDR1 and CDR2 sequences are SGHNT and YENEEA. Regarding this clone: The antigen is unknown.

The PCR ran on 60 Vbeta and 13 Jbeta primers. TCRdb's copy holds only in-frame clones and misses some; the assay was immunoSEQ multiplex PCR. The table includes roughly 100,000 clones, around 70% detected once. Study conclusions and caveats: A later analysis linked a missense variant in DCLRE1C to the trimming of TCR beta V and J genes.

What was sequenced was PBMCs. The receptor comes from a man between 40 and 49 years old in good health and CMV-seronegative. The V gene is TRBV11-3, the J gene TRBJ2-3, with 13 bases matching TRBD2. CDR3 in amino acids: CASSRLAGGLDTQYF. CDR3 coding DNA: TGTGCCAGCAGCCGACTAGCGGGGGGCTTAGATACGCAGTATTTT.